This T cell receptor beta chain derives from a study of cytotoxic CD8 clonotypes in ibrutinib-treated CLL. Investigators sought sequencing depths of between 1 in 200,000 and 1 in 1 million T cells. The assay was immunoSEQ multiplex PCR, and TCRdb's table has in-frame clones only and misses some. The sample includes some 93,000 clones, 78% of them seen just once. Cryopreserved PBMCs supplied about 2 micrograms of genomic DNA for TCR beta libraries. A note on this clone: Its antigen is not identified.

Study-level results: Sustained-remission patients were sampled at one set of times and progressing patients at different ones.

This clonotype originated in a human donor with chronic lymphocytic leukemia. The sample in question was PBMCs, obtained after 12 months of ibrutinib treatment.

The CDR3 spells CASSLAGTGGYEQYF. The DNA for the CDR3 is TGTGCCAGCAGCTTAGCCGGGACAGGGGGCTACGAGCAGTACTTC. The chain links TRBV7-9 to TRBJ2-7; 11 bases fit TRBD1. This CDR3 is 15 amino acids long. Germline lookup yields CDR1 SEHNR and CDR2 FQNEAQ (reference sequence). The V and J ends lost 0 bases and 3 bases, in that order; junction bases with no gene match: 1.